These 7 T cell receptor beta chains originate from one sample sequenced in a study of OX40 agonist ivuxolimab in advanced cancers. Produced via immunoSEQ multiplex PCR; TCRdb's table is partial and in-frame only. The sample lists about 38,000 clones, about 80% seen once, with 9.5% to 10% in the top ten. Material: CD4+ or CD8+ T cells sorted from blood, obtained in a trial of the OX40 agonist ivuxolimab. The receptors here all came from an adult with an advanced solid tumor such as melanoma, head and neck, liver or kidney cancer.

The chain links TRBV5-1 to TRBJ1-1; D not resolved. Trimming took off 0 bases at V and 5 bases at J, with 8 bases between the two ends. Germline lookup yields CDR1 SGHRS and CDR2 YFSETQ. CDR3 length: 13 amino acids. The CDR3 bases are TGCGCCAGCAGCTTGGACGCGAAGACTGAAGCTTTCTTT. The encoded protein is CASSLDAKTEAFF.

The chain has TRBV4-1 and TRBJ1-3, with D hard to call. The V gene's germline CDR1 is MGHRA and CDR2 YSYEKL. The CDR3 covers 14 residues. Trimming left V 0 bases short and J 8 bases short, with 11 bases between. CDR3 residues: CASSQERDRYTIYF. The CDR3 bases are TGCGCCAGCAGCCAAGAGCGCGACCGCTACACCATATATTTT.

The chain is built from TRBV7-6 and TRBJ2-6, with 10 bases aligning to TRBD1. The CDR3 loop spans 19 amino acids. Germline V gene lookup returns CDR1 SGHVS and CDR2 FNYEAQ. The V segment lost 5 bases and the J segment 1 base; nucleotides outside the gene matches: 11. CDR3 DNA sequence: TGTGCCAGCAGCCCAGATGGGACAGGGGTCTTTTCTGGGGCCAACGTCCTGACTTTC. Protein sequence: CASSPDGTGVFSGANVLTF.

The chain combines TRBV6-5 with TRBJ2-1, with D perhaps matching TRBD2 (7 bases). The CDR3 runs 15 residues. V lost 8 bases, J lost 8 bases, and 22 bases lay in between. CDR1 and CDR2 (germline): MNHEY, SVGAGI. CDR3 sequence: CASFPFWGGPDEQFF. The CDR3, as DNA: TGTGCCAGCTTTCCCTTTTGGGGGGGGCCGGATGAGCAGTTCTTC.

J is TRBJ2-1 and V is TRBV5-1; D unresolved. Per the germline V gene, CDR1 is SGHRS and CDR2 is YFSETQ. The CDR3 has 15 residues. Trimming left V 2 bases short and J 3 bases short, with 12 bases between. CDR3 nucleotide sequence: TGCGCCAGCAGCTTTGACCCCGGGCTCTACAATGAGCAGTTCTTC. Translating gives CASSFDPGLYNEQFF.

This chain connects TRBV6-1 to TRBJ2-7; D perhaps matches TRBD1 (6 bases). CDR1 and CDR2 (germline): MNHNS, SASEGT. V was clipped by 2 bases and J by 4 bases, with 6 bases between them. The CDR3 is 12 residues long. In DNA, the CDR3 is TGTGCCAGCAGTGAACAGGGGTACGAGCAGTACTTC. Its protein product is CASSEQGYEQYF.

This clone appeared a few times. CDR3 DNA: TGTGCCAGCAGCTTCTCCCCTGGCAGAGCCGGGGAGCTGTTTTTT. Its protein is CASSFSPGRAGELFF. The J gene is TRBJ2-2, the V gene TRBV7-3; D not certain. The germline V gene encodes CDR1 SGHTA and CDR2 FQGTGA. Trimming left V 3 bases short and J 6 bases short, with 14 bases between. This CDR3 is built from 15 residues.